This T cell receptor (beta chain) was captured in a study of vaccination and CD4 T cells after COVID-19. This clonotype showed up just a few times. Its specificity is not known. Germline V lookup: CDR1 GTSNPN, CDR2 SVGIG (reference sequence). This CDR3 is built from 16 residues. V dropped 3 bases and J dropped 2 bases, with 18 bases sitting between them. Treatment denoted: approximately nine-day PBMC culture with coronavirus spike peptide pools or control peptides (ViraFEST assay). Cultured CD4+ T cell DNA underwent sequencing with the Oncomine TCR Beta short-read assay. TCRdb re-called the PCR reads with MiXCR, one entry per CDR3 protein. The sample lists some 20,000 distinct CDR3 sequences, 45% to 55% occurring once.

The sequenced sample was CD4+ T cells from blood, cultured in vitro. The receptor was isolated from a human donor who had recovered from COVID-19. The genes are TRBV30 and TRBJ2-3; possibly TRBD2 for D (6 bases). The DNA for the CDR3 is TGTGCCTGGAGGAAGGGGCCTAGCGACTACACAGATACGCAGTATTTT. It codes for CAWRKGPSDYTDTQYF.